What follows are 31 T cell receptor beta chains derived from one specimen sequenced in a study of graft-versus-host responses after intestinal transplantation. Responders (around 200,000, CFSE-labeled) were co-plated with around 200,000 irradiated, violet-dye-labeled stimulators. Only in-frame clones appear in the TCRdb table, and some are missing; sequencing was by immunoSEQ multiplex PCR. Seen here are some 22,000 clones, 35% to 50% observed once, and the top ten hold 1.6%. The source was alloreactive CD8+ T cells from a mixed lymphocyte reaction culture, collected before intestinal transplant. Documented subset: CFSE-low proliferating T cells sorted from roughly six-day pre-transplant mixed lymphocyte reaction (GvH or HvG direction). The receptors stem from a human patient who received an intestinal transplant.

The J gene is TRBJ2-2, the V gene TRBV5-1; D could derive from TRBD1 or TRBD2 (5 bases each). The length of the CDR3 is 15 residues. V lost 0 bases and J lost 7, with 13 bases in between. The germline V gene encodes CDR1 SGHRS and CDR2 YFSETQ. The CDR3 nucleotides read TGCGCCAGCAGCTTGGACAGGAAGAGGGTCGGGGAGCTGTTTTTT. This sequence encodes CASSLDRKRVGELFF.

This chain connects TRBV29-1 to TRBJ1-1; D remains unclear. The germline gives CDR1 SQVTM, CDR2 ANQGSEA. The CDR3 spans 13 residues. Trimming removed 0 bases at V and 1 base at J, with 6 bases between. The CDR3 DNA follows: TGCAGCGTTGAAGAGCCGCGGAACACTGAAGCTTTCTTT. Translating gives CSVEEPRNTEAFF.

This chain joins TRBV30 and TRBJ2-5; tentatively, D is TRBD2 (5 bases). This CDR3 has 12 residues. V lost 0 bases, J lost 9 bases, and 11 bases lay in between. Germline V lookup: CDR1 GTSNPN, CDR2 SVGIG (reference sequence). This chain's CDR3 is CAWSVPVRAQYF. Here the CDR3 DNA reads TGTGCCTGGAGTGTACCTGTGAGGGCCCAGTACTTC.

By proportion, this clone is medium-sized. The chain has TRBV5-1 and TRBJ1-2; D uncertain. CDR1 is SGHRS, CDR2 YFSETQ, per germline. The CDR3 loop spans 13 amino acids. V lost 0 bases to trimming and J lost 3 bases, with 6 bases between them. This CDR3 reads CASSLEGDYGYTF. CDR3 DNA: TGCGCCAGCAGCTTGGAAGGTGACTATGGCTACACCTTC. Using reference TRBV5-1 and TRBJ1-2 for the parts outside the CDR3, the full variable domain is KAGVTQTPRYLIKTRGQQVTLSCSPISGHRSVSWYQQTPGQGLQFLFEYFSETQRNKGNFPGRFSGRQFSNSRSEMNVSTLELGDSALYLCASSLEGDYGYTFGSGTRLTVV.

V gene TRBV18 combines with J gene TRBJ1-1; a weak D match, TRBD1 (6 bases). Germline assignment: CDR1 KGHSH and CDR2 LQKENI. This CDR3 region has 13 residues. Trimming cost V 4 bases and J 1 base, with 7 bases left between them. The CDR3 is CASSRTENTEAFF. The CDR3 DNA is TGTGCCAGCTCACGGACAGAGAACACTGAAGCTTTCTTT.

The V gene is TRBV29-1, the J gene TRBJ2-3; the D gene is possibly TRBD2 (5 bases). Trimming removed 2 bases from V and 2 bases from J, with 11 bases in between. Per the germline V gene, CDR1 is SQVTM and CDR2 is ANQGSEA. This CDR3 region has 14 residues. The CDR3 sequence is CSVERGASTDTQYF. CDR3 coding DNA: TGCAGCGTTGAACGGGGAGCCTCCACAGATACGCAGTATTTT.

The V gene is TRBV6-6, the J gene TRBJ1-2; D is uncertain. Germline V gene lookup returns CDR1 MNHNY and CDR2 SVGAGI (reference sequence). Trimming shortened V by 5 bases and J by 10 bases, and 8 bases separated the two germline ends. This CDR3 spans 10 amino acids. CDR3 sequence: CASSAGFYTF. The CDR3 DNA follows: TGTGCCAGCAGTGCTGGGTTCTACACCTTC.

V is TRBV5-4 and J is TRBJ2-3; no clear D gene. Trimming took off 2 bases at V and 7 bases at J, with 8 bases between the two ends. The CDR3 totals 12 residues. CDR1 and CDR2 (germline): SGHNT, YYREEE (reference sequence). The CDR3, as DNA: TGTGCCAGCAGCTTTAATGAGTATACGCAGTATTTT. Translation: CASSFNEYTQYF. The entire variable domain, with the rest obtained from reference TRBV5-4 and TRBJ2-3, is as follows: ETGVTQSPTHLIKTRGQQVTLRCSSQSGHNTVSWYQQALGQGPQFIFQYYREEENGRGNFPPRFSGLQFPNYSSELNVNALELDDSALYLCASSFNEYTQYFGPGTRLTVL.

V gene TRBV7-2 combines with J gene TRBJ2-7; D call uncertain. The germline gives CDR1 SGHTA, CDR2 FQGNSA. CDR3 length equals 13 residues. V was clipped by 5 bases and J by 2 bases, with 10 bases between them. CDR3 in amino acids: CASSLTDAYEQYF. The CDR3 nucleotides read TGTGCCAGCAGCCTTACAGACGCCTACGAGCAGTACTTC. Variable domain in full (rest from reference TRBV7-2 and TRBJ2-7): GAGVSQSPSNKVTEKGKDVELRCDPISGHTALYWYRQSLGQGLEFLIYFQGNSAPDKSGLPSDRFSAERTGGSVSTLTIQRTQQEDSAVYLCASSLTDAYEQYFGPGTRLTVT.

By share of the sample, this clone is medium-sized (0.01 to 0.1%). The chain joins TRBV6-6 to TRBJ2-7; D may be TRBD2 (5 bases). The CDR3 is 14 residues long. Germline lookup yields CDR1 MNHNY and CDR2 SVGAGI (reference sequence). V shed 2 bases and J shed 6 bases, with 14 bases lying between them. DNA for the CDR3: TGTGCCAGCAGTTACACGTACACGGGGAGCGAGCAGTACTTC. Its protein is CASSYTYTGSEQYF.

There are a few counts of this clone. J is TRBJ2-7 and V is TRBV6-6, with 7 bases aligning to TRBD1. This CDR3 comprises 14 residues. Trimming at V came to 0 bases and at J to 6 bases, leaving 5 bases not matched to a gene. CDR1 and CDR2 from the germline V gene are MNHNY and SVGAGI (reference sequence). The CDR3, as DNA: TGTGCCAGCAGTTACTCGTTGTGGACAGGCGAGCAGTACTTC. Translation: CASSYSLWTGEQYF.

This chain links TRBV5-4 with TRBJ2-1, with 11 bases that match TRBD2. The CDR3 contains 20 residues. CDR1 and CDR2 from the germline V gene are SGHNT and YYREEE (reference sequence). V was clipped by 0 bases and J by 0 bases; unmatched bases: 11. The CDR3 sequence: CASSLAGSGRASRSYNEQFF. The CDR3 bases are TGTGCCAGCAGCTTGGCCGGTAGCGGGAGGGCCTCTCGCTCCTACAATGAGCAGTTCTTC.

This clone came up a few times. The CDR3 DNA follows: TGTGCCAGCAGCAATCCTGGGACAGCCGTCTATGGCTACACCTTC. It encodes CASSNPGTAVYGYTF. The V gene is TRBV7-9, the J gene TRBJ1-2; TRBD1 agrees at 7 bases. The junction had 10 bases not matched to a gene; V was cut back by 5 bases and J by 4 bases. Germline CDR1 and CDR2: SEHNR and FQNEAQ (reference sequence). The CDR3 is 15 amino acids.

This rearrangement joins TRBV9 to TRBJ2-7, with 9 bases that match TRBD1. The trim removed 0 bases at V and 5 bases at J, leaving 9 bases unmatched. Germline V gene data show CDR1 as SGDLS and CDR2 as YYNGEE. The CDR3 covers 16 residues. The CDR3 bases are TGTGCCAGCAGCGTAGGTTATAGGGACAGGGTCCACGAGCAGTACTTC. Protein product: CASSVGYRDRVHEQYF.

The chain employs TRBV5-1 and TRBJ2-5, with a tentative D call TRBD1 (5 bases). The length of the CDR3 is 13 residues. Germline loops: CDR1 SGHRS, CDR2 YFSETQ. The ends were cut back, 5 bases at V and 5 bases at J, with 13 bases in the middle. The CDR3 nucleotides read TGCGCCAGCAGAGTACAGGTCTGGGAGACCCAGTACTTC. Translating it yields CASRVQVWETQYF.

This chain uses TRBV30 with TRBJ1-5, with a weak D call TRBD1 (6 bases). The CDR3 is 12 residues long. The germline V and J ends were trimmed by 4 bases and 6 bases, with 10 bases remaining between them. Looked up from germline, CDR1 is GTSNPN and CDR2 is SVGIG (reference sequence). CDR3 amino acids: CAWNRVSQPQHF. CDR3 coding DNA: TGTGCCTGGAACAGGGTCAGTCAGCCCCAGCATTTT.

Written as DNA, the CDR3 is TGTGCCAGCAGCTCGACTAGCGGAAGCATAAATGAGCAGTTCTTC. It encodes CASSSTSGSINEQFF. The J gene is TRBJ2-1, the V gene TRBV5-4; TRBD2 aligns across 9 bases. CDR1 and CDR2 (germline): SGHNT, YYREEE (reference sequence). CDR3 size: 15 residues. Trimming removed 3 bases from V and 7 bases from J; junction bases left unmatched: 8.

The CDR3 nucleotides are TGTGCCTGGCACAGGTTCTCTGGGGCCAACGTCCTGACTTTC. Protein: CAWHRFSGANVLTF. The rearrangement uses TRBV30 and TRBJ2-6, with D perhaps matching TRBD1 (5 bases). With 5 bases removed from V and 0 bases from J, the gap between germline ends came to 8 bases. The CDR3 loop spans 14 amino acids. Looked up from germline, CDR1 is GTSNPN and CDR2 is SVGIG (reference sequence). Using reference TRBV30 and TRBJ2-6 for the parts outside the CDR3, the full variable domain is SQTIHQWPATLVQPVGSPLSLECTVEGTSNPNLYWYRQAAGRGLQLLFYSVGIGQISSEVPQNLSASRPQDRQFILSSKKLLLSDSGFYLCAWHRFSGANVLTFGAGSRLTVL.

CDR3 region: CASSPANPYEQYF. In nucleotides, the CDR3 is TGTGCCAGCTCACCCGCAAATCCCTACGAGCAGTACTTC. This chain uses TRBV18 with TRBJ2-7; D ambiguous. This CDR3 has 13 residues. In germline, CDR1 is KGHSH, CDR2 LQKENI. With 3 bases removed from V and 2 bases from J, the gap between germline ends came to 8 bases.

J is TRBJ1-3 and V is TRBV5-6; D may be TRBD1 (6 bases). In germline, CDR1 is SGHDT, CDR2 YYEEEE. The CDR3 totals 16 residues. V dropped 0 bases and J dropped 5 bases, with 15 bases sitting between them. This chain's CDR3 is CASSLEPTGMRNTIYF. The DNA for the CDR3 is TGTGCCAGCAGCTTGGAACCCACAGGGATGAGAAACACCATATATTTT.

V is TRBV6-1 and J is TRBJ2-7, with D possibly TRBD2 on 6 matching bases. The V gene's germline CDR1 is MNHNS and CDR2 SASEGT. The CDR3 totals 14 residues. Trimming pared 5 bases from V and 3 bases from J, leaving 14 bases between. The CDR3 bases are TGTGCCAGCAGTTTAAGGGGAGGATTCTACGAGCAGTACTTC. Its translation is CASSLRGGFYEQYF.

This chain connects TRBV27 to TRBJ2-5; the D gene is possibly TRBD1 (5 bases). V was shortened by 2 bases and J by 2 bases, with 18 bases between the two germline ends. This CDR3 contains 17 residues. CDR1 is MNHEY, CDR2 SMNVEV, per germline (reference sequence). Here the CDR3 reads CASSLIPNQPGQETQYF. CDR3 DNA: TGTGCCAGCAGTTTAATCCCCAATCAGCCAGGGCAAGAGACCCAGTACTTC.

As for this clone: A far larger clone differs by one base, so this is likely a read error. The gene calls are TRBV7-9 and TRBJ1-1; D not certain. Trimming took off 5 bases at V and 4 bases at J, with 11 bases between the two ends. The CDR3 totals 13 residues. Germline assignment: CDR1 SEHNR and CDR2 FQNEAQ (reference sequence). In DNA, the CDR3 is TGTGCCAGCAGCCTGGACGGAACCACTGAAGCTTTCTTT. Its translation is CASSLDGTTEAFF.

This clone has only a few counts. V is TRBV6-5 and J is TRBJ2-6; no definite D call. Germline V gene lookup returns CDR1 MNHEY and CDR2 SVGAGI. The CDR3 is 13 amino acids. V lost 4 bases, J lost 3 bases, and 4 bases lay in between. CDR3 sequence reads: CASSFFGANVLTF. The CDR3 coding sequence is TGTGCCAGCAGTTTCTTTGGGGCCAACGTCCTGACTTTC.

V usage is TRBV5-1 and J usage is TRBJ1-1; 7 bases fit TRBD1. CDR3 length equals 13 residues. The V gene's germline CDR1 is SGHRS and CDR2 YFSETQ. V lost 7 bases to trimming and J lost 7 bases; unmatched junction nucleotides: 10. The CDR3 coding sequence is TGCGCCAGCGGACCGGGGACAGCCATTGAAGCTTTCTTT. Translated: CASGPGTAIEAFF.

The chain joins TRBV27 to TRBJ1-4; D is ambiguous. Deletions cut 0 bases from V and 3 bases from J, with 5 bases between. The CDR3 sequence is 14 residues long. Germline CDR1 is MNHEY and CDR2 is SMNVEV (reference sequence). The CDR3 loop is CASSLSSPNEKLFF. CDR3 sequence (DNA): TGTGCCAGCAGTTTATCCTCACCTAATGAAAAACTGTTTTTT. The full variable domain, with the rest looked up from reference TRBV27 and TRBJ1-4, is EAQVTQNPRYLITVTGKKLTVTCSQNMNHEYMSWYRQDPGLGLRQIYYSMNVEVTDKGDVPEGYKVSRKEKRNFPLILESPSPNQTSLYFCASSLSSPNEKLFFGSGTQLSVL.

This clone is deemed medium-sized. This chain links TRBV9 with TRBJ1-4; the match to TRBD1 covers 7 bases. Germline loops: CDR1 SGDLS, CDR2 YYNGEE. The CDR3 is 16 residues long. The J segment lost 0 bases and the V segment lost 5 bases, leaving 7 bases of the junction unmatched. CDR3 bases: TGTGCCAGCAGTGAGGGACAGACCACAACTAATGAAAAACTGTTTTTT. This sequence encodes CASSEGQTTTNEKLFF.

This clone was counted between two and nine times. The chain employs TRBV5-1 and TRBJ2-1, with TRBD2 as a possible D gene (5 bases). The V end lost 0 bases, the J end lost 8 bases, and 15 bases lay between the germline ends. Germline CDR1 SGHRS, CDR2 YFSETQ. The CDR3 totals 15 residues. As DNA, the CDR3 is TGCGCCAGCAGCTTGGTGCTAGCCCCTGTGGATGAGCAGTTCTTC. Protein sequence: CASSLVLAPVDEQFF.

CDR3 in DNA: TGTGCCAGCAGCTCAAGTTTCTTAGCGGGAGTCATCAATGAGCAGTTCTTC. It specifies CASSSSFLAGVINEQFF. This chain joins TRBV7-2 and TRBJ2-1; 9 bases fit TRBD2. This CDR3 has 17 amino acids. The ends lost 4 bases at V and 6 bases at J; junction bases unmatched: 13. In germline, CDR1 is SGHTA, CDR2 FQGNSA.

This clone came up a few times. The chain recombines TRBV21-1 with TRBJ1-2; the table's D gene call, TRBD1, was not cross checked with the DNA. TRBV21-1 is noted as a pseudogene. This CDR3 has 14 amino acids. CDR3: CASSKGATGDGYTF. DNA of the CDR3: TGTGCCAGCAGCAAAGGGGCGACAGGGGATGGCTACACCTTC.

This clone appeared a few times. The rearrangement joins TRBV28 to TRBJ2-7, with D possibly being TRBD2 (6 bases). This CDR3 has 12 amino acids. Per the germline V gene, CDR1 is MDHEN and CDR2 is SYDVKM. The germline V and J ends were trimmed by 10 bases and 4 bases, with 14 bases remaining between them. The CDR3 nucleotides read TGTGCCATCAACCGGGGGATTTACGAGCAGTACTTC. Translated: CAINRGIYEQYF. The full variable domain, its missing parts supplied by reference TRBV28 and TRBJ2-7, is DVKVTQSSRYLVKRTGEKVFLECVQDMDHENMFWYRQDPGLGLRLIYFSYDVKMKEKGDIPEGYSVSREKKERFSLILESASTNQTSMYLCAINRGIYEQYFGPGTRLTVT.